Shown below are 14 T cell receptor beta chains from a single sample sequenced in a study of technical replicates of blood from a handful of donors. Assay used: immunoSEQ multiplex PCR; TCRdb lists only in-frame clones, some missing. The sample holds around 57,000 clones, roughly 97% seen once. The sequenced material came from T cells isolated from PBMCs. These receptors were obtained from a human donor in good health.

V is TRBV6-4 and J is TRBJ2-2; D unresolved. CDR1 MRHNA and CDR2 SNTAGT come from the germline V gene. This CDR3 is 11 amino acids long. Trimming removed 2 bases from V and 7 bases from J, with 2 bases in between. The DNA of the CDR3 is TGTGCCAGCAGTGACCACGGGGAGCTGTTTTTT. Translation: CASSDHGELFF.

The DNA for the CDR3 is TGTGCCAGTTCATTAAGGTTACAGATGAACACTGAAGCTTTCTTT. Translated: CASSLRLQMNTEAFF. This chain joins TRBV10-3 and TRBJ1-1; D remains unclear. Trimming took off 10 bases at V and 0 bases at J, with 18 bases between the two ends. There are 15 residues in the CDR3. Germline V CDR1 and CDR2: ENHRY, SYGVKD.

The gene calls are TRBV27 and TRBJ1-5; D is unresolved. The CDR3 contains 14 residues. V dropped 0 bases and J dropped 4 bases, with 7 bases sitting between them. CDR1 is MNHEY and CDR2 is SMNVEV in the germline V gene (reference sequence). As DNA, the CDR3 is TGTGCCAGCAGTTTATCAGGAGCTAATCAGCCCCAGCATTTT. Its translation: CASSLSGANQPQHF.

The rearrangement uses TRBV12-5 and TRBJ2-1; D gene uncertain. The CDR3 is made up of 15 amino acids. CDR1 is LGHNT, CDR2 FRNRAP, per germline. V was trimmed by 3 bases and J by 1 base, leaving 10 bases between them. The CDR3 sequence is CASGFGMVSYNEQFF. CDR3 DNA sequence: TGTGCTAGTGGTTTTGGCATGGTGTCCTACAATGAGCAGTTCTTC.

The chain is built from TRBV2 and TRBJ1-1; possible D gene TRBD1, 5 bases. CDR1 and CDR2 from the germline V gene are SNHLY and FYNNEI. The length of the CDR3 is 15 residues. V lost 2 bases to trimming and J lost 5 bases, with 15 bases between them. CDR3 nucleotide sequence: TGTGCCAGCAGTGAAAGTCTCCAGGGAGGGACTGAAGCTTTCTTT. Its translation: CASSESLQGGTEAFF.

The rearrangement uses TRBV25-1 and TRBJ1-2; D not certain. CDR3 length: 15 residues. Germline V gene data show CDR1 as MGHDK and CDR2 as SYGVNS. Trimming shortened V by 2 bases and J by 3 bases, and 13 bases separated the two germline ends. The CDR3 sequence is CASSENTIRDYGYTF. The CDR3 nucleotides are TGTGCCAGCAGTGAAAACACTATTCGGGACTATGGCTACACCTTC.

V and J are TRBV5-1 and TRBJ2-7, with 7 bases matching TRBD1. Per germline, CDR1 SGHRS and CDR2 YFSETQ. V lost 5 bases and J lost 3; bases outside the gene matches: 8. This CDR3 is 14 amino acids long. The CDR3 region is CASSVQGDNYEQYF. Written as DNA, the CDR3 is TGCGCCAGCAGTGTTCAGGGGGATAACTACGAGCAGTACTTC.

This chain's CDR3 is CASSPGELTAYNEQFF. CDR3 coding DNA: TGTGCCAGCAGCCCGGGGGAGTTAACGGCCTACAATGAGCAGTTCTTC. This chain connects TRBV14 to TRBJ2-1; D is possibly TRBD2 (6 bases). Trimming took off 4 bases at V and 2 bases at J, with 15 bases between the two ends. The CDR3 has 16 amino acids. Germline V gives CDR1 SGHDN, CDR2 FVKESK. Complete variable domain (other parts from reference TRBV14 and TRBJ2-1): EAGVTQFPSHSVIEKGQTVTLRCDPISGHDNLYWYRRVMGKEIKFLLHFVKESKQDESGMPNNRFLAERTGGTYSTLKVQPAELEDSGVYFCASSPGELTAYNEQFFGPGTRLTVL.

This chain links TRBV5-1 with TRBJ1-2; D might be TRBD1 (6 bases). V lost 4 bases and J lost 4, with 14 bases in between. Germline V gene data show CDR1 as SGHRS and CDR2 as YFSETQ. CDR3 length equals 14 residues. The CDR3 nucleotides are TGCGCCAGCAGCACACTGACAGGTACCTATGGCTACACCTTC. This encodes CASSTLTGTYGYTF.

The CDR3 DNA reads TGTGCCAGCAGCTCAACCAGTAGCGGGGTGAACACCGGGGAGCTGTTTTTT. This sequence encodes CASSSTSSGVNTGELFF. The V and J genes are TRBV7-6 and TRBJ2-2, with 8 bases lining up with TRBD2. The CDR3 is 17 amino acids. Germline assignment: CDR1 SGHVS and CDR2 FNYEAQ. V dropped 4 bases and J dropped 1; count of bases not matched to a gene: 8.

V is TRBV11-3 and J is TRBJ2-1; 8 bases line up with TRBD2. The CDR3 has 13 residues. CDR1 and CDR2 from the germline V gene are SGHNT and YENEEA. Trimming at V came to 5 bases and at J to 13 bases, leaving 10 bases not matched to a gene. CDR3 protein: CASSPTPAGVQFF. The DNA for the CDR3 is TGTGCCAGCAGCCCGACTCCAGCGGGGGTACAGTTCTTC.

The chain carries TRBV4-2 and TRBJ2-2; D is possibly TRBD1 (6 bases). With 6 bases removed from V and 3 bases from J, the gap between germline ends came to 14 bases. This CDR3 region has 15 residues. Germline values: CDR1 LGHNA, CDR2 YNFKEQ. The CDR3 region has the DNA TGTGCCAGCAGTCAGCAGGGGTCTGACACCGGGGAGCTGTTTTTT. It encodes CASSQQGSDTGELFF.

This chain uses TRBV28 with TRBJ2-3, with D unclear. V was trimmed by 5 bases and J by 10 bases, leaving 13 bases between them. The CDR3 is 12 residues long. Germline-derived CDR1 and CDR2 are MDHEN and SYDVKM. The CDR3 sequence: CASSPVVSSQYF. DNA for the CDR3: TGTGCCAGCAGTCCAGTTGTTTCTTCGCAGTATTTT. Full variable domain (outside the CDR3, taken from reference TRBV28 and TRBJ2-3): DVKVTQSSRYLVKRTGEKVFLECVQDMDHENMFWYRQDPGLGLRLIYFSYDVKMKEKGDIPEGYSVSREKKERFSLILESASTNQTSMYLCASSPVVSSQYFGPGTRLTVL.

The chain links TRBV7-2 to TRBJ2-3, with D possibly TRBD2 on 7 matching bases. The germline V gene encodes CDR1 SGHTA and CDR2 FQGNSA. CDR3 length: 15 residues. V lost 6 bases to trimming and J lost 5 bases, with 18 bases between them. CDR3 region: CASRPMGGGVDTQYF. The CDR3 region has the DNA TGTGCCAGCAGGCCTATGGGGGGGGGCGTAGATACGCAGTATTTT.